This entry describes one T cell receptor (beta chain). Its cognate antigen is unknown. A single record per CDR3 protein comes from TCRdb applying MiXCR to the reads. This sample carries 250,000 to 300,000 distinct CDR3 sequences, around 9% of them seen once, and the ten largest clones take more than 12%. These data are taken from a study of T cell repertoires in cytomegalovirus infection. The overall study: Signatures in public TCR beta sequences pointed to both CMV infection and matching HLA type.

General study results and limits: Clonotype analysis showed dominance of the ex vivo response by HLA-C-restricted CMV-specific TCR beta clonotypes.

Germline CDR1 is DFQATT and CDR2 is SNEGSKA (reference sequence). V gave up 5 bases and J gave up 5 bases, with 15 bases separating them. The CDR3 covers 13 residues. The chain has TRBV20-1 and TRBJ1-2; D not resolved. Sequenced input: PBMCs. The receptor was derived from a human donor in good health (CMV status not recorded). Some clones in this sample may be carry-over from other donors' samples. CDR3: CSAPSRGGYGYTF. CDR3 coding DNA: TGCAGTGCTCCCTCCCGGGGAGGGTATGGCTACACCTTC.